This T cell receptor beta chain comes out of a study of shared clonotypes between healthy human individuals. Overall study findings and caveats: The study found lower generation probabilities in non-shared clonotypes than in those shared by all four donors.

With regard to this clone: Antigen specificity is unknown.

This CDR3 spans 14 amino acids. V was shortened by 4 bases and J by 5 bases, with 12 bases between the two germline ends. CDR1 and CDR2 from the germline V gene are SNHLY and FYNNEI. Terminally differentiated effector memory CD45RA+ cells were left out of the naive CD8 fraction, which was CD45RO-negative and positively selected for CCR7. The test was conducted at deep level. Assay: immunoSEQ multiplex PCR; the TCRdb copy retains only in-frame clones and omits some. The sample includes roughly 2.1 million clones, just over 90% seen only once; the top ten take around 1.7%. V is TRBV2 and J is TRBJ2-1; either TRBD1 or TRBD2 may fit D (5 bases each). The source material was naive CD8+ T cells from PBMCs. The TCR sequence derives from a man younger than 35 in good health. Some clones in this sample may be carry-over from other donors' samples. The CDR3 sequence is CASSVKVGDNEQFF. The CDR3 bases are TGTGCCAGCAGTGTAAAGGTGGGGGACAATGAGCAGTTCTTC. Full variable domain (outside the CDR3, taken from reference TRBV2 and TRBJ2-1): EPEVTQTPSHQVTQMGQEVILRCVPISNHLYFYWYRQILGQKVEFLVSFYNNEISEKSEIFDDQFSVERPDGSNFTLKIRSTKLEDSAMYFCASSVKVGDNEQFFGPGTRLTVL.